Following are 11 T cell receptor beta chains from one sample sequenced in a study of cytomegalovirus exposure and HLA in healthy donors. Clones were sequenced by immunoSEQ multiplex PCR, and TCRdb holds only the in-frame ones, with some missing. The sample comprises over 250,000 clones, 65% to 90% of which are singletons, and over 0.95% rests with the top ten. Input material: PBMCs. These receptors were taken from a woman under 30 in good health and CMV-seronegative.

The chain has TRBV4-1 and TRBJ2-3; D not resolved. V was pared by 1 base and J by 5 bases, with 4 bases between. The CDR3 totals 12 residues. Germline CDR1 and CDR2: MGHRA and YSYEKL. The CDR3 DNA is TGCGCCAGCAGCCAAGGTAGAGATACGCAGTATTTT. Its translation: CASSQGRDTQYF.

The chain joins TRBV10-1 to TRBJ2-3, with D unresolved. In germline, CDR1 is WNHNN, CDR2 SYGVQD (reference sequence). Trimming shortened V by 0 bases and J by 5 bases, and 6 bases separated the two germline ends. There are 13 residues in the CDR3. DNA of the CDR3: TGCGCCAGCAGTGAGTCCTATGTAGATACGCAGTATTTT. This codes for CASSESYVDTQYF.

The V gene is TRBV6-5, the J gene TRBJ1-1, with TRBD1 matching 8 bases. Germline-derived CDR1 and CDR2 are MNHEY and SVGAGI. V was pared by 2 bases and J by 1 base, with 3 bases of the junction left unmatched. The CDR3 runs to 15 residues. This CDR3 is CASSYRTGRNTEAFF. For the CDR3, the DNA is TGTGCCAGCAGTTACCGGACAGGGCGGAACACTGAAGCTTTCTTT.

The genes are TRBV7-8 and TRBJ1-5; 10 nucleotides align to TRBD1. The V gene's germline CDR1 is SGHVS and CDR2 FQNEAQ. Unmatched junction bases numbered 9, after V lost 6 bases and J lost 7 bases. The CDR3 covers 15 residues. The CDR3: CASRSGQGLRQPQHF. In DNA, the CDR3 is TGTGCCAGCAGGTCGGGACAGGGGTTGCGCCAGCCCCAGCATTTT.

The chain recombines TRBV4-3 with TRBJ2-2; D gene unclear. This CDR3 spans 13 amino acids. The germline V and J ends were trimmed by 1 base and 6 bases, with 6 bases remaining between them. Germline values: CDR1 LGHNA, CDR2 YSLEER. CDR3 nucleotides: TGCGCCAGCAGCCAAGGAGTTCCCGGGGAGCTGTTTTTT. Encoded protein: CASSQGVPGELFF.

V gene TRBV4-1 combines with J gene TRBJ2-1; tentative D call: TRBD1 (6 bases). Germline loops: CDR1 MGHRA, CDR2 YSYEKL. The CDR3 extends over 14 amino acids. The germline V and J ends were trimmed by 4 bases and 8 bases, with 15 bases remaining between them. For the CDR3, the DNA is TGCGCCAGCAGCCGACAGGCGCTTGGGGATGAGCAGTTCTTC. This translates into CASSRQALGDEQFF.

This chain links TRBV10-3 with TRBJ1-2; 8 bases are a match to TRBD1. Germline CDR1 reads ENHRY; CDR2 reads SYGVKD. The CDR3 sequence is 14 residues long. The J segment lost 6 bases and the V segment lost 7 bases, leaving 10 bases of the junction unmatched. The chain's CDR3 is CAITGGTGLNGYTF. Here the CDR3 DNA reads TGTGCCATCACCGGAGGGACAGGACTAAATGGCTACACCTTC.

This chain uses TRBV25-1 with TRBJ2-1; 13 bases are a match to TRBD2. The CDR3 length is 16 residues. Germline CDR1 MGHDK, CDR2 SYGVNS. V lost 5 bases, J lost 7 bases, and 8 bases stayed unmatched. Here the CDR3 reads CASSKSGTSGINEQFF. DNA of the CDR3: TGTGCCAGCAGTAAGAGCGGGACTAGCGGGATAAATGAGCAGTTCTTC.

The chain joins TRBV4-3 to TRBJ2-2; the match to TRBD1 covers 9 bases. Germline values: CDR1 LGHNA, CDR2 YSLEER. The CDR3 contains 17 residues. V lost 0 bases to trimming and J lost 2 bases; unmatched junction nucleotides: 4. The CDR3 here is CASSQEPDRGNTGELFF. In DNA form, the CDR3 reads TGCGCCAGCAGCCAAGAACCGGACAGGGGCAACACCGGGGAGCTGTTTTTT.

The chain combines TRBV19 with TRBJ1-5; D is unresolved. The CDR3 totals 15 residues. The V and J ends lost 1 base and 8 bases respectively, with 15 bases between them. Germline V gene sequence: CDR1 LNHDA, CDR2 SQIVND (reference sequence). The DNA of the CDR3 is TGTGCCAGTAGTATAGGTCTCAGGCGCTTGGAGCCCCAGCATTTT. This sequence encodes CASSIGLRRLEPQHF.

This clone was observed a few times. The gene calls are TRBV28 and TRBJ2-7; D ambiguous. Germline V gives CDR1 MDHEN, CDR2 SYDVKM. V was pared by 1 base and J by 7 bases, with 8 bases between. This CDR3 region has 12 residues. The CDR3 spells CASSLSPREQYF. The CDR3 DNA reads TGTGCCAGCAGTTTATCACCGAGAGAGCAGTACTTC.